These 29 T cell receptor beta chains were all obtained from the same sample, sequenced in a study of CD8 T cells in Susac syndrome. With random hexamers, reverse transcription was performed on about 0.45 to 1 ug of RNA. A single record per CDR3 protein comes from TCRdb applying MiXCR to the immunoSEQ multiplex PCR reads. Here the sample spans 150,000 to 200,000 distinct CDR3 sequences, approximately 95% being singletons. The sample comprised CD4+ T cells from PBMCs. Receptor source: a human donor in good health.

The chain carries TRBV6-6 and TRBJ2-5; 8 bases match TRBD2. The J segment lost 7 bases and the V segment lost 6 bases, leaving 13 bases of the junction unmatched. The CDR3 contains 15 residues. Germline V gene sequence: CDR1 MNHNY, CDR2 SVGAGI (reference sequence). In nucleotides, the CDR3 is TGTGCCAGCAGCTCTGGCGGCGGGGGGAAGGGGACCCAGTACTTC. This translates into CASSSGGGGKGTQYF.

The V and J genes are TRBV2 and TRBJ1-6, with no clear D. V lost 6 bases and J 3 bases, leaving 12 bases between the germline ends. In germline, CDR1 is SNHLY, CDR2 FYNNEI. This CDR3 is built from 15 residues. The CDR3 reads CASRGKQNYNSPLHF. CDR3 sequence (DNA): TGTGCCAGCAGGGGAAAACAGAACTATAATTCACCCCTCCACTTT.

J is TRBJ2-7 and V is TRBV3-1; possibly TRBD1 or TRBD2 for D (5 bases each). This CDR3 is built from 15 residues. Germline V gene data show CDR1 as LGHDT and CDR2 as YNNKEL (reference sequence). Trimming removed 1 base at V and 6 bases at J, with 16 bases between. CDR3 sequence (DNA): TGTGCCAGCAGCCAAGGGGACCCAACCCGTTCCGAGCAGTACTTC. It codes for CASSQGDPTRSEQYF.

The table lists this clonotype with a count of one. The chain carries TRBV3-1 and TRBJ2-1; D perhaps matches TRBD1 (6 bases). The germline V gene has CDR1 LGHDT and CDR2 YNNKEL (reference sequence). Trimming stripped 5 bases from V and 0 bases from J, with 11 bases between. The CDR3 length is 15 residues. The CDR3: CASSATGFSYNEQFF. CDR3 DNA sequence: TGTGCCAGCAGCGCCACAGGGTTCTCCTACAATGAGCAGTTCTTC.

The CDR3 reads CASSFPQGADGYTF. As DNA, the CDR3 is TGTGCCAGCAGTTTCCCCCAGGGGGCGGATGGCTACACCTTC. The rearrangement uses TRBV12-3 or TRBV12-4 and TRBJ1-2, with 8 bases that match TRBD1. V lost 3 bases and J lost 6; bases outside the gene matches: 6. This CDR3 spans 14 amino acids.

The CDR3 DNA reads TGTGCCAGCAGCTTAGCTCGACAGGGGCCTGCGTCTGAAGCTTTCTTT. It is translated as CASSLARQGPASEAFF. V gene TRBV7-2 combines with J gene TRBJ1-1; 8 nucleotides align to TRBD1. V was clipped by 0 bases and J by 6 bases; unmatched bases: 9. The germline CDR1 and CDR2 sequences are SGHTA and FQGNSA. This CDR3 is built from 16 residues.

The chain combines TRBV7-2 with TRBJ1-2; unclear D gene. The CDR3 totals 15 residues. Germline loops: CDR1 SGHTA, CDR2 FQGNSA. The germline V and J ends were trimmed by 5 bases and 7 bases, with 20 bases remaining between them. The CDR3 reads CASSPRTGLGVGYTF. CDR3 sequence (DNA): TGTGCCAGCAGCCCCCGGACCGGGCTTGGAGTTGGCTACACCTTC.

V and J are TRBV19 and TRBJ1-1; 7 bases are a match to TRBD1. Germline V gene data show CDR1 as LNHDA and CDR2 as SQIVND (reference sequence). The CDR3 has 16 amino acids. The V and J ends lost 4 bases and 5 bases, in that order; junction bases with no gene match: 13. This CDR3 is CASSKADPGGSTEAFF. CDR3 in DNA: TGTGCCAGTAGTAAAGCGGATCCAGGGGGTTCGACTGAAGCTTTCTTT.

The CDR3 DNA reads as TGCGCCAGCAGCACCCGAGAGGGCACAGATACGCAGTATTTT. Its translation is CASSTREGTDTQYF. The chain combines TRBV4-1 with TRBJ2-3; no definite D call. Trimming shortened V by 5 bases and J by 1 base, and 10 bases separated the two germline ends. Germline CDR1 is MGHRA and CDR2 is YSYEKL. The CDR3 loop spans 14 amino acids.

The rearrangement joins TRBV6-2 or TRBV6-3 to TRBJ1-4; 7 bases align to TRBD1. In germline, CDR1 is MNHEY, CDR2 SVGEGT. This CDR3 comprises 13 residues. Unmatched junction bases numbered 12, after V lost 7 bases and J lost 13 bases. CDR3 amino acids: CASTTGQARGLFF. The CDR3 DNA sequence: TGTGCCAGCACTACCGGACAGGCCAGGGGACTGTTTTTT.

The chain is built from TRBV19 and TRBJ1-1; D remains ambiguous. The CDR3 loop spans 13 amino acids. V lost 3 bases, J lost 1 base, and 6 bases lay in between. The V gene's germline CDR1 is LNHDA and CDR2 SQIVND (reference sequence). Here the CDR3 DNA reads TGTGCCAGTAGTATCAAGAGGAACACTGAAGCTTTCTTT. It specifies CASSIKRNTEAFF.

This rearrangement joins TRBV29-1 to TRBJ1-2; no firm D call. This CDR3 has 12 amino acids. V was cut by 5 bases and J by 8 bases, with 15 bases left in between. Germline V gene data show CDR1 as SQVTM and CDR2 as ANQGSEA. Written as DNA, the CDR3 is TGCAGCGTTCAAGCGGGCGGCTACGGCTACACCTTC. Translating gives CSVQAGGYGYTF.

The chain is built from TRBV23-1 and TRBJ2-7; possible D gene TRBD2, 6 bases. TRBV23-1 is designated an ORF whose function remains uncertain. This CDR3 region has 16 residues. V was pared by 6 bases and J by 2 bases, with 20 bases between. As DNA, the CDR3 is TGCGCCAGCAGCCGTTACGCGGGATTGACTACCTACGAGCAGTACTTC. It codes for CASSRYAGLTTYEQYF.

V gene TRBV29-1 combines with J gene TRBJ1-5; the D gene is possibly TRBD1 (5 bases). CDR1 is SQVTM, CDR2 ANQGSEA, per germline. The CDR3 is 12 amino acids. DNA of the CDR3: TGCAGGGGGCAGTATAGCAATCAGCCCCAGCATTTT. Translated: CRGQYSNQPQHF.

The gene calls are TRBV6-5 and TRBJ2-6; possible D gene TRBD1, 5 bases. Trimming took off 2 bases at V and 1 base at J, with 12 bases between the two ends. Germline V gives CDR1 MNHEY, CDR2 SVGAGI. This CDR3 region has 17 residues. The CDR3 bases are TGTGCCAGCAGTTACGGGCAGGGTAGGTCTGGGGCCAACGTCCTGACTTTC. It encodes CASSYGQGRSGANVLTF.

In its sample, this clonotype was seen once. This chain connects TRBV5-1 to TRBJ2-3, with D possibly matching TRBD2 (7 bases). This CDR3 is 16 amino acids long. The germline CDR1 and CDR2 sequences are SGHRS and YFSETQ. V was clipped by 0 bases and J by 3 bases, with 14 bases between them. The CDR3 reads CASSLGGGAWTDTQYF. CDR3 coding DNA: TGCGCCAGCAGCTTGGGAGGGGGGGCTTGGACAGATACGCAGTATTTT. Full variable domain (outside the CDR3, taken from reference TRBV5-1 and TRBJ2-3): KAGVTQTPRYLIKTRGQQVTLSCSPISGHRSVSWYQQTPGQGLQFLFEYFSETQRNKGNFPGRFSGRQFSNSRSEMNVSTLELGDSALYLCASSLGGGAWTDTQYFGPGTRLTVL.

V is TRBV9 and J is TRBJ2-3; D remains unclear. This CDR3 has 13 residues. With 0 bases removed from V and 2 bases from J, the gap between germline ends came to 4 bases. Germline V lookup: CDR1 SGDLS, CDR2 YYNGEE. The CDR3: CASSVAATDTQYF. DNA of the CDR3: TGTGCCAGCAGCGTAGCGGCCACAGATACGCAGTATTTT.

This rearrangement joins TRBV28 to TRBJ2-4; 7 positions match TRBD1. The V and J ends lost 6 bases and 7 bases, in that order; junction bases with no gene match: 9. The germline V gene has CDR1 MDHEN and CDR2 SYDVKM. This CDR3 comprises 14 residues. CDR3 residues: CASRMTGTRNIQYF. In DNA form, the CDR3 reads TGTGCCAGCAGAATGACAGGGACGAGGAACATTCAGTACTTC.

The chain joins TRBV7-2 to TRBJ2-7; the D gene is possibly TRBD1 (6 bases). This CDR3 is 14 amino acids long. V lost 1 base, J lost 3 bases, and 10 bases lay in between. Germline-derived CDR1 and CDR2 are SGHTA and FQGNSA. The CDR3 region has the DNA TGTGCCAGCAGCTTAGAGCAGGGGTACTACGAGCAGTACTTC. Translating gives CASSLEQGYYEQYF.

For the CDR3, the DNA is TGTGCCAGCAGTTTAAGAGATAGACAAAACATTCAGTACTTC. This codes for CASSLRDRQNIQYF. The J gene is TRBJ2-4, the V gene TRBV28; D gene unclear. Trimming cost V 2 bases and J 5 bases, with 10 bases left between them. This CDR3 is 14 amino acids long. Germline CDR1 and CDR2: MDHEN and SYDVKM. Drawing the rest from reference TRBV28 and TRBJ2-4, the complete variable domain is DVKVTQSSRYLVKRTGEKVFLECVQDMDHENMFWYRQDPGLGLRLIYFSYDVKMKEKGDIPEGYSVSREKKERFSLILESASTNQTSMYLCASSLRDRQNIQYFGAGTRLSVL.

The chain links TRBV24-1 to TRBJ2-1; the match to TRBD1 covers 12 bases. V dropped 3 bases and J dropped 5; count of bases not matched to a gene: 7. Germline CDR1 and CDR2: KGHDR and SFDVKD. The CDR3 has 17 amino acids. CDR3 sequence: CATSDRGTGGVNNEQFF. CDR3 in DNA: TGTGCCACCAGTGATCGGGGGACAGGGGGCGTAAACAATGAGCAGTTCTTC.

The chain couples TRBV29-1 to TRBJ2-1; the D gene is possibly TRBD1 (7 bases). Between the trimmed V and J ends, which lost 6 bases and 12 bases, there was a span of 21 bases. Germline V gives CDR1 SQVTM, CDR2 ANQGSEA. The CDR3 totals 13 residues. This CDR3 is CSVGLGQLTGQFF. CDR3 in DNA: TGCAGCGTGGGACTGGGACAGCTGACTGGGCAGTTCTTC.

V usage is TRBV5-1 and J usage is TRBJ2-5; 7 nucleotides align to TRBD2. The CDR3 consists of 13 residues. CDR1 and CDR2 from the germline V gene are SGHRS and YFSETQ. Germline trimming cut 0 bases from V and 9 bases from J; bases unmatched to any gene: 5. The CDR3 loop is CASSLEARGAQYF. DNA for the CDR3: TGCGCCAGCAGCTTGGAGGCCCGGGGGGCCCAGTACTTC.

This rearrangement joins TRBV20-1 to TRBJ2-5; 7 bases map to TRBD2. The CDR3 has 14 amino acids. Germline CDR1 and CDR2: DFQATT and SNEGSKA (reference sequence). V was clipped by 5 bases and J by 0 bases; unmatched bases: 6. CDR3 amino acids: CSASRGEYQETQYF. Written as DNA, the CDR3 is TGCAGTGCTTCTCGGGGGGAGTACCAAGAGACCCAGTACTTC.

The V and J genes are TRBV20-1 and TRBJ2-1, with D unresolved. Germline CDR1 reads DFQATT; CDR2 reads SNEGSKA (reference sequence). The CDR3 sequence is 13 residues long. Trimming cost V 3 bases and J 3 bases, with 9 bases left between them. CDR3 in amino acids: CSAREDFYNEQFF. CDR3 in DNA: TGCAGTGCTAGGGAAGACTTCTACAATGAGCAGTTCTTC.

The DNA of the CDR3 is TGCAGCGTTGGGCGGGCGGCGGTAGGTACGCAGTATTTT. Translation gives CSVGRAAVGTQYF. The rearrangement links TRBV29-1 to TRBJ2-3; D may be TRBD2 (5 bases). From germline, CDR1 is SQVTM and CDR2 ANQGSEA. Between the trimmed V and J ends, which lost 4 bases and 8 bases, there was a span of 16 bases. This CDR3 comprises 13 residues.

The chain uses TRBV7-9 and TRBJ1-2; D call uncertain. This CDR3 is built from 15 residues. V gave up 5 bases and J gave up 5 bases, with 18 bases separating them. Germline V CDR1 and CDR2: SEHNR, FQNEAQ (reference sequence). For the CDR3, the DNA is TGTGCCAGCAGCCTCTCGGCGGGCGCGGGGTATGGCTACACCTTC. Translating it yields CASSLSAGAGYGYTF. Supplemented by reference TRBV7-9 and TRBJ1-2, the full variable domain reads DTGVSQNPRHKITKRGQNVTFRCDPISEHNRLYWYRQTLGQGPEFLTYFQNEAQLEKSRLLSDRFSAERPKGSFSTLEIQRTEQGDSAMYLCASSLSAGAGYGYTFGSGTRLTVV.

The J gene is TRBJ1-1, the V gene TRBV2; the D is unclear. The germline V and J ends were trimmed by 3 bases and 6 bases, with 14 bases remaining between them. The CDR3 is 14 residues long. CDR1 SNHLY and CDR2 FYNNEI come from the germline V gene. The CDR3 DNA reads TGTGCCAGCAGTGACCTCAACGATCGCGCTGAAGCTTTCTTT. Its protein product is CASSDLNDRAEAFF.

The chain joins TRBV6-5 to TRBJ2-2; no firm D call. Germline-derived CDR1 and CDR2 are MNHEY and SVGAGI. The CDR3 totals 12 residues. Trimming shortened V by 6 bases and J by 5 bases, and 7 bases separated the two germline ends. The CDR3 DNA reads TGTGCCAGCAGGAAAATTACCGGGGAGCTGTTTTTT. Amino acids: CASRKITGELFF.